A selection of T cell receptor beta chains follows, all from one sample in a study of graft-versus-host responses after intestinal transplantation. Using immunoSEQ multiplex PCR, the repertoire was profiled, and TCRdb retains in-frame clones only, with some absent. The table lists more than 80,000 clones, roughly nine tenths of them singletons. These receptors have no known antigen. The source material was unstimulated CD4+ T cells sorted from spleen or lymph node cells, sampled before intestinal transplant. These receptors came from a human donor who received an intestinal transplant. CDR3s include the opening cysteine and the closing phenylalanine or tryptophan. The D gene is left open where the match is weak. A clone size is listed for some rows: how often the clone was seen (once, few, many), or a class if it is expanded.

j_gene | d_gene | v_gene | abundance | len | CDR3nt | CDR3aa
TRBJ2-7 | TRBD1 | TRBV10-1 | . | 15 | TGCGCCAGCAGTCCCGGGACAGGGGATGGCGACGAGCAGTACTTC | CASSPGTGDGDEQYF
TRBJ1-6 | . | TRBV25-1 | once | 14 | TGTGCCAGCAGTCTTATGGGGCAGTCGTCACCCCTCCACTTT | CASSLMGQSSPLHF
TRBJ2-7 | . | TRBV28 | . | 12 | TGTGCCAGCAGTTTTGGGCAGTACGAGCAGTACTTC | CASSFGQYEQYF
TRBJ2-6 | . | TRBV5-6 | . | 18 | TGTGCCAGCAGTCCCTTCAGGGAATCGATCTCTGGGGCCAACGTCCTGACTTTC | CASSPFRESISGANVLTF
TRBJ1-1 | . | TRBV7-2 | . | 14 | TGTGCCAGCAGCCTAGACAGCAGTAACACTGAAGCTTTCTTT | CASSLDSSNTEAFF
TRBJ2-5 | . | TRBV5-6 | . | 13 | TGTGCCAGCAGCTTACCAAGAGGGGAGACCCAGTACTTC | CASSLPRGETQYF
TRBJ2-3 | . | TRBV5-1 | . | 15 | TGCGCCAGCAGCCCTTGGGACTTCAGCACAGATACGCAGTATTTT | CASSPWDFSTDTQYF
TRBJ2-5 | TRBD2 | TRBV28 | . | 16 | TGTGCCAGCAGTCGAAGACTAGCGGGAGTCGGAGAGACCCAGTACTTC | CASSRRLAGVGETQYF
TRBJ2-7 | TRBD1 | TRBV15 | . | 19 | TGTGCCACCAGCAGAGATACATCTAGGGGGCAGGGTTATCTGATGAAGCAGTACTTC | CATSRDTSRGQGYLMKQYF
TRBJ1-4 | TRBD1 | TRBV6-5 | once | 12 | TGTGCGACCAGACAGGGGAGTGAAAAACTGTTTTTT | CATRQGSEKLFF
TRBJ2-1 | TRBD1 | TRBV6-1 | . | 17 | TGTGCCAGCAGTGTTCAGGCGACAGGGGCTGCCTACAATGAGCAGTTCTTC | CASSVQATGAAYNEQFF
TRBJ2-7 | TRBD1 | TRBV18 | . | 18 | TGTGCCAGCTCACCAACGGCTAAATGGACAGGCTTCTCCTACGAGCAGTACTTC | CASSPTAKWTGFSYEQYF
TRBJ2-7 | TRBD1 | TRBV5-4 | once | 17 | TGTGCCAGCAGCAGATCCTCCGGGACAGGGGGCGGCTACGAGCAGTACTTC | CASSRSSGTGGGYEQYF
TRBJ2-3 | TRBD2 | TRBV27 | . | 15 | TGTGCCAGCAGTTCCCTAGCGGGAGTCTGGGATACGCAGTATTTT | CASSSLAGVWDTQYF
TRBJ1-2 | . | TRBV6-6 | . | 11 | TGTGCCAGCAGCCGCGACTATGGCTACACCTTC | CASSRDYGYTF
TRBJ2-1 | . | TRBV11-2 | few | 13 | TGTGCCAGCAGCTTAGCAACTCACAATGAGCAGTTCTTC | CASSLATHNEQFF
TRBJ2-3 | TRBD1 | TRBV11-2 | . | 16 | TGTGCCAGCAGCCTCCTAGGGACAGGGGGCACAGATACGCAGTATTTT | CASSLLGTGGTDTQYF
TRBJ2-7 | . | TRBV6-5 | . | 16 | TGTGCCAGCAGTTACTCAGGGGGAGGGCCTTCCTACGAGCAGTACTTC | CASSYSGGGPSYEQYF
TRBJ2-7 | TRBD1 | TRBV10-3 | . | 15 | TGTGCCACAGACCTGTCGGACAGGGTCGTCTACGAGCAGTACTTC | CATDLSDRVVYEQYF
TRBJ1-2 | TRBD1 | TRBV7-6 | . | 18 | TGTGCCAGCAGCTCCTTTGAAAGACAGGGTCAAGCTAACTATGGCTACACCTTC | CASSSFERQGQANYGYTF
TRBJ1-1 | TRBD1 | TRBV6-5 | . | 15 | TGTGCCAGCAGTCCCGGGACAGGGGTTTACACTGAAGCTTTCTTT | CASSPGTGVYTEAFF
TRBJ2-1 | . | TRBV6-5 | . | 12 | TGTGCCAGCAGTTACAGTAGCCATGAGCAGTTCTTC | CASSYSSHEQFF
TRBJ2-5 | TRBD2 | TRBV5-4 | . | 14 | TGTGCCAGCAGCTTGAGAGGGAGGGGCGAGACCCAGTACTTC | CASSLRGRGETQYF
TRBJ2-7 | TRBD1 | TRBV5-1 | . | 15 | TGCGCCAGCAGCTTACCCGGGACAGGGTTCTACGAGCAGTACTTC | CASSLPGTGFYEQYF
TRBJ1-4 | . | TRBV5-1 | . | 15 | TGCGCCAGCAGCCCTAGCGGAGCATCTAATGAAAAACTGTTTTTT | CASSPSGASNEKLFF
TRBJ1-5 | . | TRBV7-2 | . | 13 | TGTGCCAGCAGCTTAGGTATCAATCAGCCCCAGCATTTT | CASSLGINQPQHF
TRBJ1-1 | TRBD1 | TRBV6-5 | once | 15 | TGTGCCAGCAGTAAGACAGGGGGCTGGAACACTGAAGCTTTCTTT | CASSKTGGWNTEAFF
TRBJ1-6 | . | TRBV27 | . | 16 | TGTGCCAGCAGTTTTACAGGGAGCTCCTATAATTCACCCCTCCACTTT | CASSFTGSSYNSPLHF
TRBJ1-3 | . | TRBV29-1 | . | 13 | TGCAGCGTTGGAGGCTCTGGCGGAAACACCATATATTTT | CSVGGSGGNTIYF
TRBJ1-4 | TRBD1 | TRBV5-1 | . | 15 | TGCGCCAGCAGCTTGACGGGACAGGGATTCGAAAAACTGTTTTTT | CASSLTGQGFEKLFF
TRBJ1-1 | TRBD1 | TRBV6-1 | . | 16 | TGTGCCAGCAGTGAAACGTGGACAGGGGGCACCACTGAAGCTTTCTTT | CASSETWTGGTTEAFF
TRBJ1-2 | . | TRBV27 | . | 13 | TGTGCCAGCAGTCCCCAGGCAGGGTTCGGCTACACCTTC | CASSPQAGFGYTF